The next 21 T cell receptor beta chains were all read from a single sample in a study of blood T cell repertoires in COVID-19. The method was immunoSEQ multiplex PCR; TCRdb's version includes in-frame clones alone and lacks a portion of them. The repertoire holds hundreds of thousands of clones, with 82% as singletons. Sequencing input: peripheral blood. These receptors all come from a woman of 80 years or more with active or convalescent COVID-19.

The chain uses TRBV28 and TRBJ2-1; D ambiguous. This CDR3 comprises 13 residues. V lost 3 bases, J lost 8 bases, and 11 bases lay in between. Germline CDR1 is MDHEN and CDR2 is SYDVKM. The CDR3 protein is CASSLVRDYEQFF. The CDR3 region has the DNA TGTGCCAGCAGTTTGGTGCGCGACTATGAGCAGTTCTTC. Combining the CDR3 with reference TRBV28 and TRBJ2-1 gives the whole variable domain DVKVTQSSRYLVKRTGEKVFLECVQDMDHENMFWYRQDPGLGLRLIYFSYDVKMKEKGDIPEGYSVSREKKERFSLILESASTNQTSMYLCASSLVRDYEQFFGPGTRLTVL.

The chain has TRBV6-5 and TRBJ1-5; no reliable D call. CDR1 and CDR2 from the germline V gene are MNHEY and SVGAGI. Trimming shortened V by 9 bases and J by 4 bases, and 13 bases separated the two germline ends. This CDR3 is built from 13 residues. As DNA, the CDR3 is TGTGCCAGTACAAGGGAGGGAAATCAGCCCCAGCATTTT. Encoded protein: CASTREGNQPQHF.

V is TRBV3-1 (or the pseudogene TRBV3-2) and J is TRBJ2-5, with a tentative D call TRBD1 (7 bases). Per the germline V gene, CDR1 is LGHDT and CDR2 is YNNKEL (reference sequence). The ends were cut back, 5 bases at V and 5 bases at J, with 18 bases in the middle. The CDR3 runs 15 residues. The CDR3 DNA is TGTGCCAGCAGCTTAACACAGGGGACTGTGGAGACCCAGTACTTC. It yields the protein CASSLTQGTVETQYF.

The genes are TRBV24-1 and TRBJ1-4; TRBD1 is a possible D gene (5 bases). V lost 4 bases, J lost 4 bases, and 15 bases lay in between. Germline loops: CDR1 KGHDR, CDR2 SFDVKD. The CDR3 is 16 amino acids. CDR3 nucleotide sequence: TGTGCCACCAGTGACCCGGCGGGGGGGATTAATGAAAAACTGTTTTTT. Translating it yields CATSDPAGGINEKLFF.

The chain carries TRBV19 and TRBJ1-6; TRBD1 matches at 7 bases. Germline CDR1 is LNHDA and CDR2 is SQIVND (reference sequence). After removal of 8 bases from V and 5 bases from J, the junction contained 9 bases not matched to a gene. This CDR3 has 15 residues. CDR3 bases: TGTGCCAGTGCACGCGGGACAGCTGATAATTCACCCCTCCACTTT. This sequence encodes CASARGTADNSPLHF.

The chain recombines TRBV2 with TRBJ2-7, with D hard to call. From germline, CDR1 is SNHLY and CDR2 FYNNEI. There are 11 residues in the CDR3. The germline V and J ends were trimmed by 6 bases and 3 bases, with 6 bases remaining between them. CDR3 sequence reads: CASSYNYEQYF. The DNA of the CDR3 is TGTGCCAGCAGCTATAACTACGAGCAGTACTTC.

The chain carries TRBV2 and TRBJ1-6, with a possible D match to TRBD1 (5 bases). V dropped 11 bases and J dropped 6 bases, with 20 bases sitting between them. Germline V gene lookup returns CDR1 SNHLY and CDR2 FYNNEI. This CDR3 has 15 amino acids. The CDR3 reads CAGRQTLTSNSPLHF. CDR3 in DNA: TGTGCCGGTCGACAGACTCTAACTTCTAATTCACCCCTCCACTTT.

The chain joins TRBV7-2 to TRBJ2-2, with a possible D match to TRBD2 (5 bases). Trimming took 5 bases from V and 8 from J, leaving 9 bases between them. Germline loops: CDR1 SGHTA, CDR2 FQGNSA. The CDR3 extends over 12 amino acids. The CDR3: CASSRGVGELFF. CDR3 DNA: TGTGCCAGCAGCCGGGGAGTAGGGGAGCTGTTTTTT. The complete variable domain, with remaining parts taken from reference TRBV7-2 and TRBJ2-2, reads GAGVSQSPSNKVTEKGKDVELRCDPISGHTALYWYRQSLGQGLEFLIYFQGNSAPDKSGLPSDRFSAERTGGSVSTLTIQRTQQEDSAVYLCASSRGVGELFFGEGSRLTVL.

The chain joins TRBV13 to TRBJ2-3; the match to TRBD2 covers 8 bases. The CDR3 sequence is 16 residues long. Trimming removed 5 bases from V and 1 base from J; junction bases left unmatched: 8. The V gene's germline CDR1 is PRHDT and CDR2 FYEKMQ (reference sequence). CDR3 DNA sequence: TGTGCCAGCAGCAAAGCGGGGCGGGGGGGCACAGATACGCAGTATTTT. Amino acids: CASSKAGRGGTDTQYF.

The V gene is TRBV5-4, the J gene TRBJ2-5, with TRBD2 as a possible D gene (7 bases). V shed 4 bases and J shed 1 base, with 20 bases lying between them. CDR1 and CDR2 (germline): SGHNT, YYREEE (reference sequence). This CDR3 is 17 amino acids long. CDR3 nucleotides: TGTGCCAGCAGCCCTAGACTACTCCGGGGGGCCCAAGAGACCCAGTACTTC. It is translated as CASSPRLLRGAQETQYF.

The CDR3 protein is CASSAGQTTEAFF. The CDR3 nucleotides are TGCGCCAGCAGCGCTGGACAGACCACTGAAGCTTTCTTT. The genes are TRBV5-1 and TRBJ1-1; D may be TRBD1 (6 bases). The CDR3 sequence is 13 residues long. V lost 4 bases and J 4 bases, leaving 11 bases between the germline ends. CDR1 and CDR2 from the germline V gene are SGHRS and YFSETQ.

The chain combines TRBV5-1 with TRBJ2-3; TRBD1 matches 8 bases. CDR1 and CDR2 from the germline V gene are SGHRS and YFSETQ. V lost 4 bases to trimming and J lost 3 bases; unmatched junction nucleotides: 7. CDR3 length: 15 amino acids. CDR3 residues: CASSAGGAWTDTQYF. DNA for the CDR3: TGCGCCAGCAGCGCAGGGGGCGCGTGGACAGATACGCAGTATTTT.

The chain is built from TRBV11-2 and TRBJ2-7; D is unresolved. The V end lost 6 bases, the J end lost 5 bases, and 23 bases lay between the germline ends. The germline CDR1 and CDR2 sequences are SGHAT and FQNNGV. The CDR3 runs to 16 residues. The CDR3 bases are TGTGCCAGCAGAAGACTCGTCGGTGCGCGGTTCCACGAGCAGTACTTC. It encodes CASRRLVGARFHEQYF.

J is TRBJ2-2 and V is TRBV5-1; D is perhaps TRBD2 (6 bases). Trimming left V 5 bases short and J 0 bases short, with 14 bases between. Germline values: CDR1 SGHRS, CDR2 YFSETQ. CDR3 length: 16 amino acids. CDR3 DNA sequence: TGCGCCAGCAGTCGGAGGGGACGTGCGAACACCGGGGAGCTGTTTTTT. This sequence encodes CASSRRGRANTGELFF.

V usage is TRBV18 and J usage is TRBJ1-3, with 9 bases identical to TRBD1. Germline lookup yields CDR1 KGHSH and CDR2 LQKENI. The V segment lost 3 bases and the J segment 0 bases; nucleotides outside the gene matches: 12. This CDR3 is 19 amino acids long. This chain's CDR3 is CASSPKLGTGIFSGNTIYF. The CDR3 nucleotides are TGTGCCAGCTCACCTAAACTGGGGACAGGGATTTTCTCTGGAAACACCATATATTTT. Drawing the rest from reference TRBV18 and TRBJ1-3, the complete variable domain is NAGVMQNPRHLVRRRGQEARLRCSPMKGHSHVYWYRQLPEEGLKFMVYLQKENIIDESGMPKERFSAEFPKEGPSILRIQQVVRGDSAAYFCASSPKLGTGIFSGNTIYFGEGSWLTVV.

The V gene is TRBV30, the J gene TRBJ1-2; D is ambiguous. CDR3 length: 13 residues. CDR1 is GTSNPN and CDR2 is SVGIG in the germline V gene (reference sequence). Trimming pared 2 bases from V and 8 bases from J, leaving 15 bases between. CDR3 residues: CAWSFGLKRGYTF. The CDR3 nucleotides read TGTGCCTGGAGTTTCGGACTGAAAAGAGGCTACACCTTC.

This sequence joins TRBV23-1 and TRBJ1-1, with TRBD1 matching over 7 bases. TRBV23-1 is given ORF status, its function remaining uncertain. J gave up 5 bases and V 11 bases, and 5 bases lay outside the gene matches. The CDR3 covers 11 residues. In DNA, the CDR3 is TGCGCCCCACACAGGGGAACTGAAGCTTTCTTT. Amino acid sequence: CAPHRGTEAFF.

The chain combines TRBV10-1 with TRBJ2-5, with 9 bases identical to TRBD2. V was clipped by 4 bases and J by 6 bases; unmatched bases: 9. Germline V lookup: CDR1 WNHNN, CDR2 SYGVQD (reference sequence). The CDR3 consists of 15 residues. The CDR3 here is CASSAMASGKKTQYF. The CDR3 DNA reads as TGCGCCAGCAGTGCCATGGCTAGCGGGAAAAAGACCCAGTACTTC.

This clone was seen just once. The chain is built from TRBV27 and TRBJ1-4; no clear D gene. In germline, CDR1 is MNHEY, CDR2 SMNVEV (reference sequence). CDR3 size: 14 residues. V was shortened by 4 bases and J by 4 bases, with 10 bases between the two germline ends. The CDR3 spells CASSYSRVNEKLFF. The CDR3 bases are TGTGCCAGCAGTTATTCTCGGGTTAATGAAAAACTGTTTTTT.

The V call is TRBV3-1 (or the pseudogene TRBV3-2), the J call TRBJ2-1; no firm D call. Germline V lookup: CDR1 LGHDT, CDR2 YNNKEL (reference sequence). The CDR3 is 15 residues long. The germline V and J ends were trimmed by 2 bases and 5 bases, with 13 bases remaining between them. The CDR3 region has the DNA TGTGCCAGCAGCCAATCCCTTCTTGAGAACAATGAGCAGTTCTTC. It codes for CASSQSLLENNEQFF.

This chain links TRBV28 with TRBJ1-4; no reliable D call. With 2 bases removed from V and 7 bases from J, the gap between germline ends came to 11 bases. Germline CDR1 and CDR2: MDHEN and SYDVKM. This CDR3 is 14 amino acids long. The CDR3 reads CASSLAGYSEKLFF. The CDR3 region has the DNA TGTGCCAGCAGTTTAGCCGGGTATAGTGAAAAACTGTTTTTT.